This passage covers 22 T cell receptor beta chains from one sample sequenced in a study of CD8+CD57+ T cells in acquired aplastic anemia. Flow cytometry had shown expanded CD8+CD57+ cells in the patients chosen for sequencing. TCR beta VDJ and CDR3 profiling used genomic DNA as template. TCRdb re-called the reads through MiXCR, storing one row per CDR3 protein. The sample shows about 180,000 distinct CDR3 sequences, more than 45% of them seen only once. The sequenced material came from sorted CD4+, CD8+, or CD8+CD57+ T cells (not recorded which) from PBMCs. These receptors all come from a human donor with aplastic anemia.

The sample holds many counts of this clonotype. The V call is TRBV19, the J call TRBJ1-3, with TRBD1 matching 7 bases. The CDR3 loop spans 17 amino acids. V lost 3 bases to trimming and J lost 0 bases; unmatched junction nucleotides: 8. Germline lookup yields CDR1 LNHDA and CDR2 SQIVND (reference sequence). In DNA, the CDR3 is TGTGCCAGTAGTATCTTTACGACAGGGTCCTCTGGAAACACCATATATTTT. This gives the protein CASSIFTTGSSGNTIYF.

Only one count was recorded for this clonotype. CDR3 amino acids: CASSYSKEVNSPLHF. The CDR3 DNA is TGTGCCAGCAGTTACTCAAAAGAGGTTAATTCACCCCTCCACTTT. The chain is built from TRBV11-2 and TRBJ1-6; D gene unclear. V was pared by 6 bases and J by 6 bases, with 15 bases between. Germline CDR1 and CDR2: SGHAT and FQNNGV. CDR3 size: 15 residues.

The gene calls are TRBV10-3 and TRBJ1-2; D perhaps matches TRBD1 (5 bases). Trimming removed 7 bases at V and 5 bases at J, with 17 bases between. In germline, CDR1 is ENHRY, CDR2 SYGVKD. The CDR3 sequence is 14 residues long. CDR3 amino acids: CAITKSWDLYGYTF. Written as DNA, the CDR3 is TGTGCCATCACCAAGAGTTGGGACTTGTATGGCTACACCTTC.

The chain couples TRBV4-2 to TRBJ2-3; no clear D. The CDR3 length is 13 residues. Germline V lookup: CDR1 LGHNA, CDR2 YNFKEQ. V was pared by 0 bases and J by 4 bases, with 5 bases between. The CDR3: CASSQDGADTQYF. The DNA of the CDR3 is TGTGCCAGCAGCCAAGATGGGGCAGATACGCAGTATTTT.

The chain is built from TRBV9 and TRBJ2-3; 7 bases map to TRBD2. Losses at the gene ends were 3 bases for V and 2 bases for J; bases not matched to a gene: 9. CDR1 and CDR2 from the germline V gene are SGDLS and YYNGEE. CDR3 size: 16 residues. The CDR3 DNA sequence: TGTGCCAGCAGCGAGCTAGCGGCGCATTCCACAGATACGCAGTATTTT. It codes for CASSELAAHSTDTQYF.

The rearrangement joins TRBV20-1 to TRBJ2-1, with D possibly TRBD2 on 7 matching bases. CDR3 length: 15 amino acids. Germline-derived CDR1 and CDR2 are DFQATT and SNEGSKA (reference sequence). In DNA form, the CDR3 reads TGCTCCAAAGTGGGGAGGGGGTTGAACTACAATGAGCAGTTCTTC. Its protein is CSKVGRGLNYNEQFF.

In this sample, this clonotype turned up a few times. V is TRBV13 and J is TRBJ1-5; TRBD1 might be the D (6 bases). V was clipped by 6 bases and J by 6 bases, with 12 bases between them. CDR3 length: 13 residues. In germline, CDR1 is PRHDT, CDR2 FYEKMQ (reference sequence). The CDR3, as DNA: TGTGCCAGCAGTGGGGGGGCAAGTCAGCCCCAGCATTTT. It yields the protein CASSGGASQPQHF. Full variable domain (missing parts from reference TRBV13 and TRBJ1-5): AAGVIQSPRHLIKEKRETATLKCYPIPRHDTVYWYQQGPGQDPQFLISFYEKMQSDKGSIPDRFSAQQFSDYHSELNMSSLELGDSALYFCASSGGASQPQHFGDGTRLSIL.

This clonotype was counted a few times. The rearrangement links TRBV7-8 to TRBJ2-5, with a weak D call TRBD2 (6 bases). The CDR3 totals 14 residues. V was pared by 1 base and J by 8 bases, with 14 bases between. From germline, CDR1 is SGHVS and CDR2 FQNEAQ. The CDR3: CASSLEGAAGTQYF. CDR3 in DNA: TGTGCCAGCAGCTTAGAAGGGGCCGCGGGAACCCAGTACTTC.

Details on this clonotype: A much bigger clone sits one base away, suggesting this may be a read error. This sequence joins TRBV5-1 and TRBJ2-3; no clear D gene. CDR1 and CDR2 (germline): SGHRS, YFSETQ. The V end was cut by 4 bases, the J end by 2 bases, with 5 bases between. There are 12 residues in the CDR3. CDR3 sequence reads: CASSDITDTQYF. CDR3 nucleotide sequence: TGCGCCAGCAGCGACATCACAGATACGCAGTATTTT.

The J gene is TRBJ2-1, the V gene TRBV24-1, with 10 positions matching TRBD1. J gave up 4 bases and V 9 bases, and 5 bases lay outside the gene matches. The CDR3 contains 14 residues. Germline V gene lookup returns CDR1 KGHDR and CDR2 SFDVKD. This chain's CDR3 is CATDPGQGYNEQFF. DNA for the CDR3: TGTGCCACCGATCCGGGACAGGGGTACAATGAGCAGTTCTTC.

Points on this clonotype: One junction end disagrees with the germline gene, perhaps due to a read error. V is TRBV10-2 and J is TRBJ1-2, with 8 bases aligning to TRBD1. Germline CDR1 is WSHSY and CDR2 is SAAADI. CDR3 length equals 13 residues. The CDR3 DNA sequence: TGTGCCAGCAGCCGCTCTGGACAGGGTGGCTACACCTTC. This gives the protein CASSRSGQGGYTF.

This clonotype appeared many times. Being one base from a much bigger clone, this may be a read error. The rearrangement links TRBV24-1 to TRBJ2-7, with D tentatively TRBD1 (5 bases). The CDR3 has 12 amino acids. CDR1 and CDR2 from the germline V gene are KGHDR and SFDVKD. V was trimmed by 12 bases and J by 2 bases, leaving 13 bases between them. The CDR3 loop is CAAADRPYEQYF. DNA for the CDR3: TGTGCCGCTGCTGACAGACCCTACGAGCAGTACTTC.

This clonotype was seen a handful of times. Given a much more abundant clone one base away, this may be a read error. V usage is TRBV20-1 and J usage is TRBJ1-2, with D uncertain. Germline V gene data show CDR1 as DFQATT and CDR2 as SNEGSKA (reference sequence). This CDR3 comprises 13 residues. The CDR3 protein is CSAGDPQTYGYTF. The CDR3 coding sequence is TGCAGTGCTGGAGATCCCCAGACCTATGGCTACACCTTC.

J is TRBJ2-3 and V is TRBV2; D not resolved. The V end was cut by 5 bases, the J end by 4 bases, with 10 bases between. From germline, CDR1 is SNHLY and CDR2 FYNNEI. This CDR3 has 13 amino acids. CDR3 protein: CASSPPRPDTQYF. The DNA for the CDR3 is TGTGCCAGCAGTCCGCCGCGCCCAGATACGCAGTATTTT.

This sequence joins TRBV10-3 and TRBJ2-5; the D gene is possibly TRBD2 (7 bases). The V end lost 4 bases, the J end lost 4 bases, and 16 bases lay between the germline ends. From germline, CDR1 is ENHRY and CDR2 SYGVKD. CDR3 size: 15 residues. The CDR3 protein is CAISGIGGLRETQYF. The DNA for the CDR3 is TGTGCCATCAGTGGGATCGGGGGGCTGCGAGAGACCCAGTACTTC.

The chain carries TRBV20-1 and TRBJ2-6; 14 bases are shared with TRBD2. V lost 8 bases to trimming and J lost 4 bases; unmatched junction nucleotides: 13. The CDR3 loop spans 18 amino acids. Per germline, CDR1 DFQATT and CDR2 SNEGSKA (reference sequence). The CDR3 is CSLPQTSGGVRGANVLTF. The CDR3 DNA reads TGCAGTCTTCCCCAGACTAGCGGGGGGGTAAGAGGGGCCAACGTCCTGACTTTC.

The chain combines TRBV29-1 with TRBJ1-2; TRBD1 aligns across 7 bases. After removal of 5 bases from V and 4 bases from J, the junction contained 10 bases not matched to a gene. Germline V gene sequence: CDR1 SQVTM, CDR2 ANQGSEA. The length of the CDR3 is 14 residues. The CDR3 bases are TGCAGCGTTCGACAGGGAAGGACCGGCTATGGCTACACCTTC. Translated, it gives CSVRQGRTGYGYTF.

This clonotype has more than one count but fewer than ten. The V gene is TRBV5-4, the J gene TRBJ2-3, with 10 bases lining up with TRBD2. V trimming: 0 bases; J trimming: 0 bases; junction bases outside the gene matches: 7. The CDR3 is 18 residues long. The germline CDR1 and CDR2 sequences are SGHNT and YYREEE (reference sequence). CDR3 sequence reads: CASSLGWDSGGSTDTQYF. CDR3 coding DNA: TGTGCCAGCAGCTTGGGGTGGGATAGCGGGGGGAGCACAGATACGCAGTATTTT.

This clonotype was detected only a few times. The chain is built from TRBV27 and TRBJ2-3, with TRBD2 identical over 8 bases. The CDR3 runs 17 residues. CDR1 is MNHEY and CDR2 is SMNVEV in the germline V gene (reference sequence). The junction had 16 bases not matched to a gene; V was cut back by 6 bases and J by 5 bases. The CDR3 spells CASRGLGNGGAGDTQYF. DNA of the CDR3: TGTGCCAGCAGGGGGCTGGGTAACGGGGGGGCCGGAGATACGCAGTATTTT.

This clonotype was observed many times. DNA of the CDR3: TGTGCCAGTCGACAGACAACAGGGCTAGGAAACACCATATATTTT. This sequence encodes CASRQTTGLGNTIYF. This chain links TRBV19 with TRBJ1-3, with D possibly matching TRBD1 (6 bases). The CDR3 runs 15 residues. The V and J ends lost 8 bases and 4 bases respectively, with 18 bases between them. Germline V gene lookup returns CDR1 LNHDA and CDR2 SQIVND (reference sequence).

This sequence joins TRBV7-6 and TRBJ1-1; no reliable D call. This CDR3 spans 10 amino acids. The germline V and J ends were trimmed by 5 bases and 7 bases, with 5 bases remaining between them. Germline V gene sequence: CDR1 SGHVS, CDR2 FNYEAQ. CDR3 DNA sequence: TGTGCCAGCAGCGTCTTTGAAGCTTTCTTT. This encodes CASSVFEAFF.

The J gene is TRBJ1-2, the V gene TRBV7-9, with D unresolved. CDR1 is SEHNR, CDR2 FQNEAQ, per germline (reference sequence). With 5 bases removed from V and 4 bases from J, the gap between germline ends came to 11 bases. The CDR3 runs 13 residues. In nucleotides, the CDR3 is TGTGCCAGCAGCCTTGAGAGCCCCTATGGCTACACCTTC. Protein: CASSLESPYGYTF.